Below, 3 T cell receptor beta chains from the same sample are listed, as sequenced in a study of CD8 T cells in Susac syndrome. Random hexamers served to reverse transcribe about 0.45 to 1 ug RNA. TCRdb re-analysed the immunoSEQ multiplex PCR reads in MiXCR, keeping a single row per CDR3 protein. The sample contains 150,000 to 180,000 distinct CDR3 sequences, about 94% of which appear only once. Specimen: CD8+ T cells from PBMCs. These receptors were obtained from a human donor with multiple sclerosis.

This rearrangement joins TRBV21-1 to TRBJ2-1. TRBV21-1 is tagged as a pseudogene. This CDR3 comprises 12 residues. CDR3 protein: CASSRSCNEQFF. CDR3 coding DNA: TGTGCCAGCAGCAGGTCCTGCAATGAGCAGTTCTTC.

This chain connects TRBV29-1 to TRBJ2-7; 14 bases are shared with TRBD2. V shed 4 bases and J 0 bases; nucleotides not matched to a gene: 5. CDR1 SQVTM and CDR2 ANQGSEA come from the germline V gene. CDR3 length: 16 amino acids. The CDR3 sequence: CSVAGTSGGSSYEQYF. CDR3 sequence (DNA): TGCAGCGTTGCTGGGACTAGCGGGGGCTCCTCCTACGAGCAGTACTTC.

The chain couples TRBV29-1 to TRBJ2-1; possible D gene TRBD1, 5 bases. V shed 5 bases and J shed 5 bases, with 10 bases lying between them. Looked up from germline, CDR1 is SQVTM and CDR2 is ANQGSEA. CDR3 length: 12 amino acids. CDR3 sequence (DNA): TGCAGCGTTAGTTTGGACAACAATGAGCAGTTCTTC. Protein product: CSVSLDNNEQFF.